Presented here are 32 T cell receptor beta chains from one specimen sequenced in a study of blood T cells in healthy people across ages. Alongside a J-beta primer mix, a sample-barcoded 5' primer served in a second PCR lasting roughly 6 to 11 cycles. One entry per CDR3 protein, called by TCRdb with MiXCR from the 5' RACE reads. Among about 1.4 million distinct CDR3 sequences listed, approximately 59% were seen once. The sequencing sample was made of blood. Receptors originate from a man between 18 and 29 years old in good health.

This chain joins TRBV20-1 and TRBJ2-3, with D maybe TRBD2 (5 bases). The CDR3 loop spans 13 amino acids. The V end lost 2 bases, the J end lost 7 bases, and 13 bases lay between the germline ends. Germline values: CDR1 DFQATT, CDR2 SNEGSKA (reference sequence). This CDR3 is CSARSGLPNTQYF. CDR3 DNA sequence: TGCAGTGCTAGATCCGGACTGCCTAATACGCAGTATTTT.

This chain links TRBV6-5 with TRBJ2-1; D gene uncertain. V lost 8 bases to trimming and J lost 8 bases, with 16 bases between them. The CDR3 is 13 residues long. Germline V lookup: CDR1 MNHEY, CDR2 SVGAGI. This CDR3 reads CASSPGRADEQFF. The CDR3 nucleotides are TGTGCCAGCTCCCCGGGTCGGGCTGATGAGCAGTTCTTC.

The J gene is TRBJ1-2, the V gene TRBV11-2; tentative D call: TRBD1 (5 bases). From germline, CDR1 is SGHAT and CDR2 FQNNGV. The CDR3 has 16 residues. Trimming removed 0 bases at V and 3 bases at J, with 14 bases between. The CDR3 DNA is TGTGCCAGCAGCTTAGACCCAGGGAGGGTCTACTATGGCTACACCTTC. This codes for CASSLDPGRVYYGYTF.

Here the CDR3 DNA reads TGCAGCGTTGCCACCGGGACAGGACGCTACGAGCAGTACTTC. Protein product: CSVATGTGRYEQYF. The rearrangement uses TRBV29-1 and TRBJ2-7; the match to TRBD1 covers 8 bases. From germline, CDR1 is SQVTM and CDR2 ANQGSEA. The V gene end was trimmed by 4 bases and the J gene end by 3 bases; junction bases not matched to a gene: 8. The length of the CDR3 is 14 residues.

This clonotype was observed once. The rearrangement uses TRBV7-8 and TRBJ2-3, with D possibly being TRBD1 (5 bases). The length of the CDR3 is 16 residues. Germline V gives CDR1 SGHVS, CDR2 FQNEAQ. Trimming left V 4 bases short and J 0 bases short, with 14 bases between. The CDR3 DNA reads TGTGCCAGCAGCTCAGAGCCAGGGAAGAGCACAGATACGCAGTATTTT. This encodes CASSSEPGKSTDTQYF.

This clonotype came up a few times. The chain employs TRBV6-6 and TRBJ1-1; possibly TRBD1 for D (6 bases). CDR1 and CDR2 from the germline V gene are MNHNY and SVGAGI (reference sequence). CDR3 length: 15 residues. V was pared by 2 bases and J by 2 bases, with 12 bases between. CDR3 residues: CASSYEGGLNTEAFF. CDR3 sequence (DNA): TGTGCCAGCAGTTACGAAGGGGGGTTAAACACTGAAGCTTTCTTT.

The chain employs TRBV11-2 and TRBJ2-1; D may be TRBD2 (5 bases). The CDR3 spans 14 residues. V gave up 4 bases and J gave up 5 bases, with 12 bases separating them. Germline CDR1 reads SGHAT; CDR2 reads FQNNGV. The CDR3 protein is CASSSSAGNNEQFF. The DNA of the CDR3 is TGTGCCAGCAGCTCCTCGGCGGGTAACAATGAGCAGTTCTTC.

This clonotype was recorded a few times. The gene calls are TRBV7-9 and TRBJ2-5; D call uncertain. Trimming took 5 bases from V and 0 from J, leaving 13 bases between them. The CDR3 is 15 residues long. Germline V CDR1 and CDR2: SEHNR, FQNEAQ (reference sequence). The CDR3 here is CASSPTTEDQETQYF. The CDR3 bases are TGTGCCAGCAGCCCGACCACTGAGGACCAAGAGACCCAGTACTTC. Filled out from reference TRBV7-9 and TRBJ2-5, the complete variable domain reads DTGVSQNPRHKITKRGQNVTFRCDPISEHNRLYWYRQTLGQGPEFLTYFQNEAQLEKSRLLSDRFSAERPKGSFSTLEIQRTEQGDSAMYLCASSPTTEDQETQYFGPGTRLLVL.

This clonotype was recorded many times. The V call is TRBV12-3 or TRBV12-4, the J call TRBJ2-7; 7 positions match TRBD1. V dropped 6 bases and J dropped 3; count of bases not matched to a gene: 5. The CDR3 runs 13 residues. This chain's CDR3 is CASSRDSIYEQYF. The DNA of the CDR3 is TGTGCCAGCAGCAGGGACAGCATCTACGAGCAGTACTTC.

The V call is TRBV4-1, the J call TRBJ1-1; D may be TRBD1 (5 bases). This CDR3 has 15 amino acids. Per the germline V gene, CDR1 is MGHRA and CDR2 is YSYEKL. The V and J ends lost 1 base and 4 bases respectively, with 13 bases between them. The CDR3 loop reads CASSQVGDSGTEAFF. The CDR3, as DNA: TGCGCCAGCAGCCAAGTTGGGGACTCTGGCACTGAAGCTTTCTTT.

This chain uses TRBV11-1 with TRBJ2-7, with D maybe TRBD1 (7 bases). The germline V and J ends were trimmed by 6 bases and 1 base, with 16 bases remaining between them. There are 15 residues in the CDR3. Germline CDR1 reads SGHAT; CDR2 reads FQDESV (reference sequence). The CDR3 reads CASSPNRGGSYEQYF. CDR3 in DNA: TGTGCCAGCAGTCCGAACAGGGGAGGATCCTACGAGCAGTACTTC.

As for this clonotype: An end of the junction does not agree with germline; a read error may underlie this. The CDR3 DNA reads as TGTGCCATCAGTGAAAGGGGAGGAGACACCCGCGCCCCCTACTATGGCCACACCTTC. Its protein is CAISERGGDTRAPYYGHTF. V usage is TRBV10-3 and J usage is TRBJ1-2, with D possibly matching TRBD1 (5 bases). This CDR3 has 19 amino acids. Germline-derived CDR1 and CDR2 are ENHRY and SYGVKD.

The rearrangement links TRBV7-9 to TRBJ2-1; TRBD2 agrees at 10 bases. The germline CDR1 and CDR2 sequences are SEHNR and FQNEAQ (reference sequence). V shed 4 bases, J shed 7 bases, and the junction held 10 bases outside the gene matches. This CDR3 is 16 amino acids long. CDR3 region: CASSYKAGGERNEQFF. The CDR3 DNA is TGTGCCAGCAGCTACAAAGCGGGAGGGGAACGAAATGAGCAGTTCTTC.

The chain has TRBV29-1 and TRBJ2-3, with 8 nucleotides matching TRBD2. The CDR3 consists of 16 residues. Unmatched junction bases numbered 8, after V lost 3 bases and J lost 0 bases. The germline gives CDR1 SQVTM, CDR2 ANQGSEA. In DNA form, the CDR3 reads TGCAGCGTTGAGATGTGGGAGCGGGGGAGCACAGATACGCAGTATTTT. This translates into CSVEMWERGSTDTQYF.

This clonotype has a handful of counts. The chain carries TRBV29-1 and TRBJ2-1; 7 bases fit TRBD1. This CDR3 comprises 14 residues. V dropped 5 bases and J dropped 6; count of bases not matched to a gene: 10. CDR1 and CDR2 from the germline V gene are SQVTM and ANQGSEA. The CDR3 nucleotides are TGCAGCGTTCGACAGGACAGGAACGGCAATGAGCAGTTCTTC. Residues: CSVRQDRNGNEQFF.

Comments on this clonotype: A read error may produce the germline difference seen at one junction end. V is TRBV29-1 and J is TRBJ2-3; D tentatively reads TRBD1 or TRBD2 (6 bases each). Looked up from germline, CDR1 is SQVTM and CDR2 is ANQGSEA. The CDR3 contains 14 residues. The CDR3 nucleotides are TGCAGCGTTGCCGGGGGCCCTAGCATAGATACGCAGTATTTT. The encoded protein is CSVAGGPSIDTQYF.

V and J are TRBV20-1 and TRBJ2-1, with TRBD2 matching over 14 bases. This CDR3 region has 18 residues. Germline CDR1 and CDR2: DFQATT and SNEGSKA (reference sequence). Losses at the gene ends were 2 bases for V and 1 base for J; bases not matched to a gene: 7. CDR3 nucleotide sequence: TGCAGTGCTAGATCCGGACTAGCGGGAGGTGGGTCCTACAATGAGCAGTTCTTC. It yields the protein CSARSGLAGGGSYNEQFF.

V gene TRBV20-1 combines with J gene TRBJ2-1, with no clear D. CDR1 is DFQATT, CDR2 SNEGSKA, per germline (reference sequence). Trimming left V 3 bases short and J 2 bases short, with 17 bases between. The CDR3 runs 16 residues. The CDR3 DNA follows: TGCAGTGCTAGCTCTCTCTTGGAGACCACCTACAATGAGCAGTTCTTC. Translating gives CSASSLLETTYNEQFF.

This CDR3 reads CASSQDVGPGSPLHF. The CDR3 nucleotides are TGTGCCAGCAGCCAAGATGTAGGTCCAGGATCACCCCTCCACTTT. The J gene is TRBJ1-6, the V gene TRBV3-1; unclear D gene. This CDR3 region has 15 residues. CDR1 is LGHDT, CDR2 YNNKEL, per germline (reference sequence). The V gene lost 0 bases and the J gene lost 10 bases, with 13 bases spanning the gap.

The chain joins TRBV4-1 to TRBJ2-7; D unclear. The end of the DNA is better explained by TRBJ2-5, so the J call may be wrong. Germline CDR1 is MGHRA and CDR2 is YSYEKL. The CDR3 contains 13 residues. In nucleotides, the CDR3 is TGCGCCAGCAGCCCTCAGCATTCGGAGACCCAGTACTTC. Its protein product is CASSPQHSETQYF.

The chain has TRBV10-3 and TRBJ1-2; D might be TRBD1 (6 bases). The CDR3 is made up of 13 amino acids. Per germline, CDR1 ENHRY and CDR2 SYGVKD. V was shortened by 6 bases and J by 8 bases, with 16 bases between the two germline ends. CDR3: CAIRRDIFRGYTF. For the CDR3, the DNA is TGTGCCATCAGAAGGGACATCTTTCGGGGCTACACCTTC.

The V and J genes are TRBV15 and TRBJ1-1; D not certain. Trimming shortened V by 0 bases and J by 6 bases, and 14 bases separated the two germline ends. This CDR3 has 15 residues. The germline CDR1 and CDR2 sequences are LNHNV and YYDKDF (reference sequence). The CDR3 coding sequence is TGTGCCACCAGCAGAGATCGGGCCCAAGGAGCTGAAGCTTTCTTT. Residues: CATSRDRAQGAEAFF.

The chain has TRBV29-1 and TRBJ2-7; a possible D gene is TRBD1 (6 bases). CDR1 is SQVTM and CDR2 is ANQGSEA in the germline V gene. Trimming shortened V by 6 bases and J by 1 base, and 13 bases separated the two germline ends. This CDR3 has 13 residues. CDR3 nucleotide sequence: TGCAGCGTGACAATGACAGGATCCTACGAGCAGTACTTC. Translating it yields CSVTMTGSYEQYF.

This clonotype turned up a few times. This chain joins TRBV27 and TRBJ2-1; tentative D call: TRBD1 (5 bases). Germline V gives CDR1 MNHEY, CDR2 SMNVEV (reference sequence). The length of the CDR3 is 17 residues. The germline V and J ends were trimmed by 0 bases and 3 bases, with 15 bases remaining between them. CDR3 amino acids: CASSLSKGAVGYNEQFF. CDR3 coding DNA: TGTGCCAGCAGTTTATCGAAAGGGGCGGTGGGCTACAATGAGCAGTTCTTC.

The chain carries TRBV4-3 and TRBJ1-6, with TRBD1 identical over 7 bases. The CDR3 contains 15 residues. Germline-derived CDR1 and CDR2 are LGHNA and YSLEER. V dropped 5 bases and J dropped 8; count of bases not matched to a gene: 9. For the CDR3, the DNA is TGCGCCAGCAGCTCAAACAGGGGATTATATTCACCCCTCCACTTT. This codes for CASSSNRGLYSPLHF.

The chain employs TRBV15 and TRBJ2-7; 8 bases align to TRBD2. The trim removed 3 bases at V and 0 bases at J, leaving 13 bases unmatched. This CDR3 spans 18 amino acids. Germline V CDR1 and CDR2: LNHNV, YYDKDF (reference sequence). In DNA, the CDR3 is TGTGCCACCAGCAGCATGTCCCCGACTAGCGTGTTCTCCTACGAGCAGTACTTC. This sequence encodes CATSSMSPTSVFSYEQYF. Complete variable domain (other parts from reference TRBV15 and TRBJ2-7): DAMVIQNPRYQVTQFGKPVTLSCSQTLNHNVMYWYQQKSSQAPKLLFHYYDKDFNNEADTPDNFQSRRPNTSFCFLDIRSPGLGDTAMYLCATSSMSPTSVFSYEQYFGPGTRLTVT.

This CDR3 reads CASSFGVVFSSGANVLTF. As DNA, the CDR3 is TGTGCCAGCAGCTTTGGGGTCGTATTTAGCTCTGGGGCCAACGTCCTGACTTTC. This chain connects TRBV13 to TRBJ2-6, with unresolved D. V lost 3 bases, J lost 0 bases, and 15 bases lay in between. Germline V lookup: CDR1 PRHDT, CDR2 FYEKMQ (reference sequence). The length of the CDR3 is 18 residues. The full variable domain, in which reference TRBV13 and TRBJ2-6 provide the parts outside the CDR3, is AAGVIQSPRHLIKEKRETATLKCYPIPRHDTVYWYQQGPGQDPQFLISFYEKMQSDKGSIPDRFSAQQFSDYHSELNMSSLELGDSALYFCASSFGVVFSSGANVLTFGAGSRLTVL.

This clonotype has just one count. This chain uses TRBV6-2 or TRBV6-3 with TRBJ1-5, with TRBD1 matching over 9 bases. V lost 6 bases to trimming and J lost 7 bases; unmatched junction nucleotides: 4. The CDR3 is made up of 13 amino acids. The germline V gene has CDR1 MNHEY and CDR2 SVGEGT. The CDR3 region has the DNA TGTGCCAGCAGGGCGGGACAGGGACAGCCCCAGCATTTT. This encodes CASRAGQGQPQHF.

The chain links TRBV27 to TRBJ1-2; D might be TRBD1 (5 bases). CDR3 length: 13 amino acids. Trimming removed 0 bases at V and 4 bases at J, with 6 bases between. Looked up from germline, CDR1 is MNHEY and CDR2 is SMNVEV (reference sequence). This CDR3 reads CASSLSGLYGYTF. The CDR3 bases are TGTGCCAGCAGTTTATCGGGACTCTATGGCTACACCTTC.

CDR3 nucleotide sequence: TGCAGTGCTAGAGATGTACAGGGGGCGAGGAACGAGCAGTACTTC. Protein sequence: CSARDVQGARNEQYF. The gene calls are TRBV20-1 and TRBJ2-4, with 9 bases identical to TRBD1. The end of the DNA aligns better with TRBJ2-7, so the J call may be wrong. The CDR3 totals 15 residues. The V gene's germline CDR1 is DFQATT and CDR2 SNEGSKA (reference sequence).

The chain combines TRBV2 with TRBJ2-5, with a weak D call TRBD2 (5 bases). The length of the CDR3 is 12 residues. The germline V and J ends were trimmed by 11 bases and 9 bases, with 19 bases remaining between them. Per germline, CDR1 SNHLY and CDR2 FYNNEI. The CDR3 nucleotides are TGTGCCCGTGGAACCGACTATGGGCCCCAGTACTTC. Translation: CARGTDYGPQYF.

The chain combines TRBV4-2 with TRBJ1-1, with unresolved D. CDR3 length: 13 residues. Trimming took 0 bases from V and 3 from J, leaving 5 bases between them. The germline gives CDR1 LGHNA, CDR2 YNFKEQ. The CDR3 sequence is CASSQEVYTEAFF. DNA for the CDR3: TGTGCCAGCAGCCAAGAAGTATACACTGAAGCTTTCTTT.